This T cell receptor (beta chain) was retrieved from a study of metastatic and nonmetastatic thyroid tumors (dated by TCRdb to between 2020 and 2021). About the investigation overall: Repertoires were compared across peripheral blood and tumor or nodule tissue samples from malignant and benign thyroid patients. Overall results and qualifications from the work: In both blood and tumor samples, malignant tumors were reported to have significantly higher TCR beta diversity than benign nodules.

The CDR3 numbers 13 residues from cysteine through phenylalanine. The only DNA kept is the CDR3, 39 bases in frame from the first base. The junction carries 14 bases between V and J, which are trimmed by 5 bases and 4 bases respectively. As encoded in the germline V gene (reference sequence), CDR1 is DFQATT while CDR2 is SNEGSKA. The library was generated by PCR. Sequencing took place on an Illumina HiSeq 4000. High-throughput sequencing was used to profile the TCR beta-chain CDR3 region of each patient. The original pipeline was this. Drawing on CDR3 differences between clinicopathological groups, the researchers built a classifier meant to tell apart patients with distant-metastatic papillary thyroid cancer. The Shannon index was used to assess repertoire diversity, and the Morisita-Horn index was used to assess tumor-blood repertoire similarity. TCRdb reworked the public reads: Q25 trimming with fastp, MiXCR clone assembly, productive beta chains retained. TCRdb's processing, not the authors', yielded these V and J calls. This sample gives under 25,000 clones in total; 25% to 30% of them show up just once. Of the sample, approximately 3.5% is held by the ten largest clones.

Before undergoing thyroid surgery, none of the patients had been given any kind of treatment. Using T-cell receptor beta sequencing, the researchers looked back retrospectively at clinical samples from patients, gathered between about 2011 and 2018. About this clone: Its antigen is currently not known. Base qualities are missing; no much larger clone stands one base away.

This clonotype was sampled from a male donor with papillary thyroid cancer or a benign thyroid nodule (not recorded which). Some clones in this sample may be carry-over from other donors' samples. Sample: blood. The V and J genes are TRBV20-1 and TRBJ1-2; the D gene is not confidently resolved. The DNA sequence reads TGCAGTGCTTCGGCCGAGAACAGCTATGGCTACACCTTC. It translates to CSASAENSYGYTF.